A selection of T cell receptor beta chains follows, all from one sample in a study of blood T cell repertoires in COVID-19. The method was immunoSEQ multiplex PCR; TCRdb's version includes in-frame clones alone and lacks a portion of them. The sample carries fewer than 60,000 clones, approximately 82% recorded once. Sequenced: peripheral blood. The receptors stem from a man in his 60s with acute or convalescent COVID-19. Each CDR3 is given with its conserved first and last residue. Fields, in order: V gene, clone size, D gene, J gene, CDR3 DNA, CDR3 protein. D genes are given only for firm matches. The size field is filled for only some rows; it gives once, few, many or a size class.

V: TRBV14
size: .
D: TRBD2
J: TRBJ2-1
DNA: TGTGCCAGCTACAAGGCGGGGGGGCCAAGTGAGCAGTTCTTC
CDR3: CASYKAGGPSEQFF

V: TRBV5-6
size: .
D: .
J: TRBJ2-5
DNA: TGTGCCAGCAGCTTGGTTTTTCGGGAATACCAAGAGACCCAGTACTTC
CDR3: CASSLVFREYQETQYF

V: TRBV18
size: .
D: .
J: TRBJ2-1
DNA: TGTGCCAGCTCACCAACACCCAAGGGGCATGAGCAGTTCTTC
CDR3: CASSPTPKGHEQFF

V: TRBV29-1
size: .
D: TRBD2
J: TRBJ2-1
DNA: TGCAGCGTCGGAGAGGTAGCGGGGGTTTACAATGAGCAGTTCTTC
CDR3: CSVGEVAGVYNEQFF

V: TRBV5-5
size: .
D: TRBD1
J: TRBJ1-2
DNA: TGTGCCAGCAGCGGGGGGACAGTAGGATATGGCTACACCTTC
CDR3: CASSGGTVGYGYTF

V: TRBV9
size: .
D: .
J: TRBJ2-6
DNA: TGTGCCAGCAGCGTACCTGAGGCAAGTTGGAACTCTGGGGCCAACGTCCTGACTTTC
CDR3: CASSVPEASWNSGANVLTF

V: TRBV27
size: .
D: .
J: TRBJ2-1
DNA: TGTGCCAGCAGCTCCGACACCTCCTCCTACAATGAGCAGTTCTTC
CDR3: CASSSDTSSYNEQFF

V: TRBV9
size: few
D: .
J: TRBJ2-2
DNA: TGTGCCAGCAGCGTAGTAATGGGAGAAGGGGAGCTGTTTTTT
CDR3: CASSVVMGEGELFF

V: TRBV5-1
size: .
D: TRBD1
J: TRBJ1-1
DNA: TGCGCCAGCAGAGAATCGACAGGGTCAGTCGCTGAAGCTTTCTTT
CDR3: CASRESTGSVAEAFF

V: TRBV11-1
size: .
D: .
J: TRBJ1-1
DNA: TGTGCCAGCAGATACAACCGGGACACTGAAGCTTTCTTT
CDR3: CASRYNRDTEAFF

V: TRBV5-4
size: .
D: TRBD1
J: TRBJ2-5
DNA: TGTGCCAGCAGCTCTCCGACGGGCCAGGCAGGGGGAGAGACCCAGTACTTC
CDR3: CASSSPTGQAGGETQYF

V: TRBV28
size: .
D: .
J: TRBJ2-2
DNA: TGTGCCAGCAGTTTAGCGGGGAACACCGGGGAGCTGTTTTTT
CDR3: CASSLAGNTGELFF

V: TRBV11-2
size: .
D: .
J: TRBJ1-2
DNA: TGTGCCAGCAGGCCCATCGGGGACTATGGCTACACCTTC
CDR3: CASRPIGDYGYTF

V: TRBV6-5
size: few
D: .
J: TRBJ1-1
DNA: TGTGCCAGCAGTAATTACAGATACACTGAAGCTTTCTTT
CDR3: CASSNYRYTEAFF

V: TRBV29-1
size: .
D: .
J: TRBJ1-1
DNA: TGCAGCGTTGAACAGCAGCAGGACACTGAAGCTTTCTTT
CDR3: CSVEQQQDTEAFF

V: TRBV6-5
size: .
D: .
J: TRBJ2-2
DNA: TGTGCCAGCGGAGGAGCCTTGAACACCGGGGAGCTGTTTTTT
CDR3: CASGGALNTGELFF

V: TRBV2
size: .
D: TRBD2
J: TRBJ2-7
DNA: TGTGCCAGCACGCGGGGGGCCGGACCCTACGAGCAGTACTTC
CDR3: CASTRGAGPYEQYF

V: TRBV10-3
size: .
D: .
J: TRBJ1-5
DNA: TGTGCCATTGGCGCGGGCCAAGGGCAGCCCCAGCATTTT
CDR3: CAIGAGQGQPQHF

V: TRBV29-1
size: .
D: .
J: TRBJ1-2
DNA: TGCAGCGTTGATTCAGGGGCACGTAATGGCTACACCTTC
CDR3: CSVDSGARNGYTF

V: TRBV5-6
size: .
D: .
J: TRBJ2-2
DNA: TGTGCCAGCTCAGAGGGCGGGGAGCTGTTTTTT
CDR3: CASSEGGELFF

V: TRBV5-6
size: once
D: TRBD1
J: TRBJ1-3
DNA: TGTGCCAGCAGCTTAACGACAGGGACCCGCTCTGGAAACACCATATATTTT
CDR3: CASSLTTGTRSGNTIYF

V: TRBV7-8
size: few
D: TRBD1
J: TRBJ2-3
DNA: TGTGCCAGCAGCTTAGAGGGGGCAAGTATGGAAGATACGCAGTATTTT
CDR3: CASSLEGASMEDTQYF

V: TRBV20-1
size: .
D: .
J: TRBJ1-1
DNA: TGCAGGATCTCTAGGGGATCCGAAGCTTTCTTT
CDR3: CRISRGSEAFF